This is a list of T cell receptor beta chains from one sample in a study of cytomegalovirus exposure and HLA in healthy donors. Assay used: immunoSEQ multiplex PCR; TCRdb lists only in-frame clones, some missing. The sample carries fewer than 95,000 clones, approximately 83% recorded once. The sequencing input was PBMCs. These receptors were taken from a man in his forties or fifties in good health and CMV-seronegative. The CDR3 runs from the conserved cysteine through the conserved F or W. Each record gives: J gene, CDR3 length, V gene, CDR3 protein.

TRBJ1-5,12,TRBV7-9,CASSFSDQPQHF
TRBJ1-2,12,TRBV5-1,CASSPGQDGYTF
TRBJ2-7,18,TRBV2,CASSEHPGTGGDPYEQYF
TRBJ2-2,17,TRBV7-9,CASSFKLTGGESGELFF
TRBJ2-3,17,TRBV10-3,CAISESARGGGGDTQYF
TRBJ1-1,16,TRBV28,CASSSGRQSMNTEAFF
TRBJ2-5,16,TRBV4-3,CASSQAAGGGGETQYF
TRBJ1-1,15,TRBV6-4,CASSDSFGQVAEAFF
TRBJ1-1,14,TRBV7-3,CASSPSGQFTEAFF
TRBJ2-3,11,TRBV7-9,CASRQTDTQYF
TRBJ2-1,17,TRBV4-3,CASSQGVRGATYNEQFF
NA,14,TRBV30,CAWSPPIDVYEQYF
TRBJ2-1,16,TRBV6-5,CASSYSLAGGADEQFF
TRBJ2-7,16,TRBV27,CASSPSWGGLTYEQYF
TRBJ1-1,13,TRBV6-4,CASKREGDTEAFF
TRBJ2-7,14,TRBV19,CASSERGIPYEQYF
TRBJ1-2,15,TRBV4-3,CASSQVVGPGYGYTF
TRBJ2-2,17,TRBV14,CASSQNTGGVSGGELFF
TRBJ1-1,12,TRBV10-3,CATRDINTEAFF
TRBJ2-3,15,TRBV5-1,CASSSRTSSTDTQYF
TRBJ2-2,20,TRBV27,CASSLSFLSGGYTGTGELFF
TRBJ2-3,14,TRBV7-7,CASSSTSGADTQYF
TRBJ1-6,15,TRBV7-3,CASSLGTGGVSPLHF
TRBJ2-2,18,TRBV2,CASSKFTPGTGLFGELFF
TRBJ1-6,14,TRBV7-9,CASSSQGGNSPLHF
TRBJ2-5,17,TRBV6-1,CASSEWLAGGNQETQYF
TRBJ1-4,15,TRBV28,CASSSFGGWGEKLFF
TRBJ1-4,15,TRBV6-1,CASSDRRTGAEKLFF
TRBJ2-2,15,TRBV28,CASSFWTGGSGELFF
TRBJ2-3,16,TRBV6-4,CASSDSAGQHTDTQYF
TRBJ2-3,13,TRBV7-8,CASSKTSGGPRYF
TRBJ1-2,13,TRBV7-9,CASSPEGGIGYTF
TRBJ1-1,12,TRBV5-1,CASSRQGTEAFF
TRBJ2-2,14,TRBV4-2,CASSQVRGGWVLFF
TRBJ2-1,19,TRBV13,CASSLEKFGSGASYNEQFF
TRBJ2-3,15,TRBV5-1,CASSTQDRSADTQYF
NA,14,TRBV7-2,CASSLFPLSGEQYF
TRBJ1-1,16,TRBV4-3,CASSQDRVGMNTEAFF
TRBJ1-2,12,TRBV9,CASRGGSGLHTF
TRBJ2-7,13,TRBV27,CASSTRQGSEQYF
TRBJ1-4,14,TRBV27,CASRPPGSQEKLFF
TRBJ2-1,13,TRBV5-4,CASSLTGRNEQFF
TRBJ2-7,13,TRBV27,CASSFYRGHEQYF
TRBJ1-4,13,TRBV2,CASWGRLNEKLFF
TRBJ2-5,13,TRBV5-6,CASSPLELQTQYF
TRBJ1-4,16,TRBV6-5,CASSYSGGRRNEKLFF
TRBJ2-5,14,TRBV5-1,CASSFSADQETQYF